These 19 T cell receptor beta chains came from one sample sequenced in a study of technical replicates of blood from four donors. TCRdb's table, derived via immunoSEQ multiplex PCR, lists solely in-frame clones and lacks some. Of tens of thousands of clones in the sample, about 94% were seen once. The sequenced material came from T cells isolated from PBMCs. Receptors were obtained from a human donor in good health.

The chain uses TRBV4-1 and TRBJ2-1; D gene unclear. Trimming took off 1 base at V and 0 bases at J, with 4 bases between the two ends. Germline V gene sequence: CDR1 MGHRA, CDR2 YSYEKL. The CDR3 is 14 amino acids. The CDR3 DNA follows: TGCGCCAGCAGCCAAGCCAGCTCCTACAATGAGCAGTTCTTC. It translates to CASSQASSYNEQFF.

The CDR3 region is CASKEGDTQYF. For the CDR3, the DNA is TGTGCCAGCAAAGAGGGCGATACGCAGTATTTT. The genes are TRBV6-5 and TRBJ2-3, with D perhaps matching TRBD2 (5 bases). Trimming removed 7 bases at V and 6 bases at J, with 8 bases between. The CDR3 totals 11 residues. CDR1 and CDR2 (germline): MNHEY, SVGAGI.

For the CDR3, the DNA is TGTGCCAGTGACCGTGCCTCCGGGACAGGGAGTACGAACACCATATATTTT. Protein: CASDRASGTGSTNTIYF. This chain joins TRBV19 and TRBJ1-3; 9 positions match TRBD1. Germline CDR1 reads LNHDA; CDR2 reads SQIVND (reference sequence). V was pared by 8 bases and J by 7 bases, with 18 bases of the junction left unmatched. The CDR3 loop spans 17 amino acids. Supplemented by reference TRBV19 and TRBJ1-3, the full variable domain reads DGGITQSPKYLFRKEGQNVTLSCEQNLNHDAMYWYRQDPGQGLRLIYYSQIVNDFQKGDIAEGYSVSREKKESFPLTVTSAQKNPTAFYLCASDRASGTGSTNTIYFGEGSWLTVV.

The chain links TRBV9 to TRBJ2-5, with a possible D match to TRBD2 (6 bases). Germline loops: CDR1 SGDLS, CDR2 YYNGEE. CDR3 length equals 14 residues. The V end lost 2 bases, the J end lost 4 bases, and 12 bases lay between the germline ends. CDR3 bases: TGTGCCAGCAGCGTTTTCGGAGGGCGAGAGACCCAGTACTTC. Its protein is CASSVFGGRETQYF.

The V gene is TRBV6-5, the J gene TRBJ2-7; no clear D. V lost 5 bases to trimming and J lost 2 bases, with 10 bases between them. The germline V gene has CDR1 MNHEY and CDR2 SVGAGI. CDR3 size: 13 residues. CDR3 loop: CASSKRHPYEQYF. The CDR3 nucleotides read TGTGCCAGCAGTAAGAGACATCCCTACGAGCAGTACTTC.

The chain couples TRBV11-3 to TRBJ2-1; 9 bases are a match to TRBD1. The trim removed 5 bases at V and 10 bases at J, leaving 9 bases unmatched. Germline lookup yields CDR1 SGHNT and CDR2 YENEEA. The CDR3 spans 14 residues. CDR3 sequence: CASSTRDRVDEQFF. CDR3 DNA: TGTGCCAGCAGCACCCGGGACAGGGTTGACGAGCAGTTCTTC.

The chain carries TRBV29-1 and TRBJ2-3; 9 bases align to TRBD2. This CDR3 contains 13 residues. Germline V gene sequence: CDR1 SQVTM, CDR2 ANQGSEA. Trimming removed 3 bases from V and 6 bases from J; junction bases left unmatched: 4. As DNA, the CDR3 is TGCAGCGTTGACGTTAGCGGGAGTGATACGCAGTATTTT. This encodes CSVDVSGSDTQYF.

V usage is TRBV5-6 and J usage is TRBJ2-5, with D maybe TRBD2 (5 bases). The CDR3 is made up of 17 amino acids. V shed 4 bases and J shed 0 bases, with 19 bases lying between them. Germline-derived CDR1 and CDR2 are SGHDT and YYEEEE. The CDR3 DNA reads TGTGCCAGCAGCCCCGCCGAGGCGGGCCCTTACCAAGAGACCCAGTACTTC. This codes for CASSPAEAGPYQETQYF.

The J gene is TRBJ1-1, the V gene TRBV5-1; D not resolved. V was cut by 5 bases and J by 0 bases, with 8 bases left in between. CDR1 SGHRS and CDR2 YFSETQ come from the germline V gene. CDR3 length: 13 residues. The CDR3 spells CASSSDLNTEAFF. DNA of the CDR3: TGCGCCAGCAGTTCTGACTTGAACACTGAAGCTTTCTTT.

J is TRBJ2-1 and V is TRBV7-6, with 10 positions matching TRBD2. CDR1 is SGHVS and CDR2 is FNYEAQ in the germline V gene. This CDR3 contains 16 residues. The V gene end was trimmed by 4 bases and the J gene end by 6 bases; junction bases not matched to a gene: 9. The CDR3 coding sequence is TGTGCCAGCAGCTCCTTAGCGGGGGGAGTGGGCAATGAGCAGTTCTTC. Translation: CASSSLAGGVGNEQFF.

The chain combines TRBV27 with TRBJ2-1; the D gene is possibly TRBD2 (6 bases). Germline CDR1 MNHEY, CDR2 SMNVEV (reference sequence). The CDR3 is 19 amino acids. V was cut by 1 base and J by 3 bases, with 22 bases left in between. The CDR3 nucleotides are TGTGCCAGCAGTTTATTCCCCCCCCGGGAGCTCCCTCGCTACAATGAGCAGTTCTTC. Protein sequence: CASSLFPPRELPRYNEQFF.

This clone was seen just once. J is TRBJ2-7 and V is TRBV5-6, with D possibly TRBD1 on 5 matching bases. Germline V lookup: CDR1 SGHDT, CDR2 YYEEEE. Trimming removed 0 bases from V and 6 bases from J, with 13 bases in between. The CDR3 runs 14 residues. The CDR3 sequence: CASSLAFRAAEQYF. CDR3 DNA sequence: TGTGCCAGCAGCTTGGCTTTCAGGGCGGCCGAGCAGTACTTC.

This chain links TRBV9 with TRBJ1-3; D is ambiguous. V was trimmed by 3 bases and J by 4 bases, leaving 8 bases between them. CDR3 length: 13 amino acids. The germline V gene encodes CDR1 SGDLS and CDR2 YYNGEE. In nucleotides, the CDR3 is TGTGCCAGCAGCGCTGACTGGGGAAACACCATATATTTT. Its translation is CASSADWGNTIYF. The full variable domain, with the rest looked up from reference TRBV9 and TRBJ1-3, is DSGVTQTPKHLITATGQRVTLRCSPRSGDLSVYWYQQSLDQGLQFLIQYYNGEERAKGNILERFSAQQFPDLHSELNLSSLELGDSALYFCASSADWGNTIYFGEGSWLTVV.

The V and J genes are TRBV5-1 and TRBJ1-1; D not resolved. V lost 0 bases and J lost 2, with 5 bases in between. The CDR3 spans 13 residues. Germline CDR1 and CDR2: SGHRS and YFSETQ. CDR3 residues: CASSLAVNTEAFF. In nucleotides, the CDR3 is TGCGCCAGCAGCTTGGCAGTAAACACTGAAGCTTTCTTT. The variable domain in full, completed from reference TRBV5-1 and TRBJ1-1, reads KAGVTQTPRYLIKTRGQQVTLSCSPISGHRSVSWYQQTPGQGLQFLFEYFSETQRNKGNFPGRFSGRQFSNSRSEMNVSTLELGDSALYLCASSLAVNTEAFFGQGTRLTVV.

V gene TRBV11-2 combines with J gene TRBJ2-5, with unresolved D. V was cut by 5 bases and J by 4 bases, with 17 bases left in between. The CDR3 is made up of 15 amino acids. Germline V lookup: CDR1 SGHAT, CDR2 FQNNGV. The CDR3 reads CASSLSSELRETQYF. As DNA, the CDR3 is TGTGCCAGCAGCCTTAGTTCGGAGCTAAGAGAGACCCAGTACTTC.

The chain employs TRBV29-1 and TRBJ2-3, with TRBD1 matching over 9 bases. The CDR3 contains 15 residues. The germline CDR1 and CDR2 sequences are SQVTM and ANQGSEA. V was clipped by 5 bases and J by 2 bases; unmatched bases: 8. The CDR3 here is CSVPNGQGNTDTQYF. The CDR3 region has the DNA TGCAGCGTTCCGAACGGACAGGGGAACACAGATACGCAGTATTTT.

The CDR3 spells CASSKVFTGQGENEQYF. The CDR3 DNA follows: TGTGCCAGCAGCAAAGTATTTACAGGACAGGGGGAAAACGAGCAGTACTTC. The V and J genes are TRBV21-1 and TRBJ2-7; the table's D call, TRBD1, was not checked against the DNA. TRBV21-1 is classified as a pseudogene. CDR3 length equals 17 residues.

CDR3 protein: CASSPYQETQYF. The CDR3 nucleotides are TGTGCCAGCAGTCCGTACCAAGAGACCCAGTACTTC. The V call is TRBV11-3, the J call TRBJ2-5, with D unclear. The CDR3 is 12 amino acids. The germline V gene encodes CDR1 SGHNT and CDR2 YENEEA. V lost 6 bases and J 0 bases, leaving 5 bases between the germline ends.

This clone has a handful of counts. The chain is built from TRBV6-5 and TRBJ1-1; TRBD1 aligns across 8 bases. Germline CDR1 MNHEY, CDR2 SVGAGI. The CDR3 is 12 residues long. Germline trimming cut 8 bases from V and 4 bases from J; bases unmatched to any gene: 3. The CDR3 DNA is TGTGCCAGCGGGACAGGAGTCACTGAAGCTTTCTTT. This encodes CASGTGVTEAFF.